One sample yielded the 18 T cell receptor beta chains listed below, sequenced in a study of early T cells in non-severe SARS-CoV-2 infection. TCRdb reprocessed the 5' RACE reads with MiXCR, giving one entry per CDR3 protein. The sample records around 56,000 distinct CDR3 sequences, approximately 13% being singletons. The source material was whole blood, sampled at baseline. The receptors shown here come from an adult who was a healthcare worker with PCR-confirmed SARS-CoV-2 infection or an uninfected control (not recorded which).

This clonotype was seen repeatedly, ten times or more. The rearrangement uses TRBV15 and TRBJ2-1, with D unclear. The CDR3 is 15 amino acids. With 1 base removed from V and 4 bases from J, the gap between germline ends came to 11 bases. CDR1 is LNHNV, CDR2 YYDKDF, per germline (reference sequence). The CDR3 DNA is TGTGCCACCAGCAGAGGCAGATTATTTTACAATGAGCAGTTCTTC. It encodes CATSRGRLFYNEQFF.

This sequence joins TRBV7-2 and TRBJ2-7, with 8 nucleotides matching TRBD2. The CDR3 spans 17 residues. CDR1 and CDR2 (germline): SGHTA, FQGNSA. Trimming cost V 0 bases and J 0 bases; bases outside gene matches: 7. CDR3 in amino acids: CASSLAASGRSSYEQYF. CDR3 DNA sequence: TGTGCCAGCAGCTTAGCTGCTAGCGGGCGGAGCTCCTACGAGCAGTACTTC.

In this sample, this clonotype turned up a few times. The chain uses TRBV2 and TRBJ2-7; 12 bases align to TRBD2. V trimming: 7 bases; J trimming: 4 bases; junction bases outside the gene matches: 5. Germline values: CDR1 SNHLY, CDR2 FYNNEI. The CDR3 extends over 14 amino acids. The CDR3 sequence: CASTRTSGNYEQYF. CDR3 coding DNA: TGTGCCAGCACCAGGACTAGCGGGAATTACGAGCAGTACTTC.

The V gene is TRBV7-3, the J gene TRBJ1-2; maybe TRBD1 (5 bases). CDR3 length: 15 amino acids. Germline lookup yields CDR1 SGHTA and CDR2 FQGTGA. V lost 5 bases to trimming and J lost 3 bases, with 16 bases between them. The CDR3 sequence is CASSPAQGADYGYTF. The CDR3 DNA reads as TGTGCCAGCAGCCCGGCCCAGGGAGCTGACTATGGCTACACCTTC.

This sequence joins TRBV11-1 and TRBJ2-7; no clear D. With 6 bases removed from V and 3 bases from J, the gap between germline ends came to 6 bases. This CDR3 is 11 amino acids long. The germline CDR1 and CDR2 sequences are SGHAT and FQDESV (reference sequence). Here the CDR3 DNA reads TGTGCCAGCAGGGAAGGCTACGAGCAGTACTTC. Translation: CASREGYEQYF.

This clonotype was detected ten times or more. V and J are TRBV29-1 and TRBJ2-2, with D maybe TRBD2 (5 bases). This CDR3 spans 13 amino acids. V dropped 4 bases and J dropped 5 bases, with 11 bases sitting between them. Germline CDR1 and CDR2: SQVTM and ANQGSEA. The CDR3 sequence is CSVVIGGTGELFF. The CDR3 region has the DNA TGCAGCGTTGTTATTGGCGGGACCGGGGAGCTGTTTTTT.

The chain has TRBV7-2 and TRBJ1-2, with TRBD1 matching over 9 bases. The CDR3 contains 16 residues. V trimming: 5 bases; J trimming: 3 bases; junction bases outside the gene matches: 10. Per germline, CDR1 SGHTA and CDR2 FQGNSA. CDR3 DNA: TGTGCCAGCAGCCGGGGACAGGGTCGGGCTGACTATGGCTACACCTTC. This gives the protein CASSRGQGRADYGYTF.

This clonotype was detected ten times or more. CDR3 DNA sequence: TGTGCCAGCAGCTTCATAGGGGACAGGTCATACGAGCAGTACTTC. Translating gives CASSFIGDRSYEQYF. The rearrangement uses TRBV7-9 and TRBJ2-7; 8 nucleotides align to TRBD1. Germline V CDR1 and CDR2: SEHNR, FQNEAQ (reference sequence). V shed 3 bases, J shed 4 bases, and the junction held 8 bases outside the gene matches. This CDR3 is built from 15 residues.

The sample holds a few counts of this clonotype. This chain joins TRBV6-2 or TRBV6-3 and TRBJ2-1; D is perhaps TRBD2 (6 bases). The V end was cut by 8 bases, the J end by 4 bases, with 9 bases between. The CDR3 spans 12 residues. Per the germline V gene, CDR1 is MNHEY and CDR2 is SVGEGT. The CDR3 loop reads CASGRDYNEQFF. The CDR3 coding sequence is TGTGCCAGCGGGCGGGATTACAATGAGCAGTTCTTC.

V and J are TRBV11-3 and TRBJ2-1; possibly TRBD2 for D (6 bases). The ends were cut back, 0 bases at V and 13 bases at J, with 13 bases in the middle. Looked up from germline, CDR1 is SGHNT and CDR2 is YENEEA. The CDR3 contains 13 residues. The CDR3 is CASSLERDSGQFF. The CDR3 DNA reads TGTGCCAGCAGCTTAGAAAGGGATAGCGGCCAGTTCTTC.

V and J are TRBV29-1 and TRBJ2-3; TRBD2 matches 10 bases. Trimming at V came to 2 bases and at J to 2 bases, leaving 4 bases not matched to a gene. This CDR3 contains 15 residues. Looked up from germline, CDR1 is SQVTM and CDR2 is ANQGSEA. CDR3 nucleotides: TGCAGCGTTGAACCCGGACTAGCGGCCACAGATACGCAGTATTTT. It yields the protein CSVEPGLAATDTQYF.

This clonotype has just a few counts. This sequence joins TRBV4-1 and TRBJ1-1; the match to TRBD1 covers 9 bases. J gave up 4 bases and V 5 bases, and 5 bases lay outside the gene matches. Germline CDR1 is MGHRA and CDR2 is YSYEKL. The CDR3 consists of 14 residues. The CDR3 reads CASSLIQGATEAFF. DNA of the CDR3: TGCGCCAGCAGCTTAATACAGGGGGCCACTGAAGCTTTCTTT.

This clonotype was observed many times. This chain connects TRBV20-1 to TRBJ2-3, with TRBD2 as a possible D gene (6 bases). V was shortened by 0 bases and J by 6 bases, with 22 bases between the two germline ends. The germline V gene has CDR1 DFQATT and CDR2 SNEGSKA (reference sequence). The CDR3 is made up of 17 amino acids. The CDR3 sequence: CSARDNAVETSTDTQYF. DNA of the CDR3: TGCAGTGCTAGAGATAACGCAGTCGAGACTAGTACCGATACGCAGTATTTT.

V and J are TRBV2 and TRBJ1-1, with unresolved D. The V end lost 1 base, the J end lost 3 bases, and 3 bases lay between the germline ends. Germline loops: CDR1 SNHLY, CDR2 FYNNEI. This CDR3 contains 12 residues. CDR3 loop: CASSEVDTEAFF. CDR3 nucleotide sequence: TGTGCCAGCAGTGAAGTTGACACTGAAGCTTTCTTT.

The CDR3: CASSEMRGPQPQHF. The CDR3 nucleotides read TGTGCCAGCAGTGAAATGCGGGGACCGCAGCCCCAGCATTTT. The chain couples TRBV6-1 to TRBJ1-5; a possible D gene is TRBD1 (5 bases). Germline V gene sequence: CDR1 MNHNS, CDR2 SASEGT. The V end lost 2 bases, the J end lost 7 bases, and 12 bases lay between the germline ends. The CDR3 contains 14 residues.

V is TRBV14 and J is TRBJ2-7, with TRBD1 as a possible D gene (5 bases). This CDR3 has 14 residues. Per the germline V gene, CDR1 is SGHDN and CDR2 is FVKESK. The ends were cut back, 5 bases at V and 2 bases at J, with 13 bases in the middle. CDR3 DNA sequence: TGTGCCAGCAGCGAAAGGGGTCGGGCCTACGAGCAGTACTTC. This sequence encodes CASSERGRAYEQYF.

This clonotype was seen only a few times. The chain combines TRBV2 with TRBJ1-5; TRBD1 might be the D (5 bases). CDR1 and CDR2 (germline): SNHLY, FYNNEI. V lost 5 bases, J lost 10 bases, and 15 bases lay in between. The CDR3 covers 13 residues. CDR3 nucleotides: TGTGCCAGCAGTAAAAAAGGGGCTGGCCCCCAGCATTTT. As protein: CASSKKGAGPQHF. Full variable domain (rest looked up from reference TRBV2 and TRBJ1-5): EPEVTQTPSHQVTQMGQEVILRCVPISNHLYFYWYRQILGQKVEFLVSFYNNEISEKSEIFDDQFSVERPDGSNFTLKIRSTKLEDSAMYFCASSKKGAGPQHFGDGTRLSIL.

This clonotype was counted ten times or more. V usage is TRBV5-1 and J usage is TRBJ1-6; no clear D gene. V was cut by 0 bases and J by 9 bases, with 13 bases left in between. CDR1 SGHRS and CDR2 YFSETQ come from the germline V gene. The CDR3 runs to 15 residues. The CDR3 region is CASSLDSGYGSPLHF. In nucleotides, the CDR3 is TGCGCCAGCAGCTTGGACTCCGGCTACGGTTCACCCCTCCACTTT. Variable domain in full (rest from reference TRBV5-1 and TRBJ1-6): KAGVTQTPRYLIKTRGQQVTLSCSPISGHRSVSWYQQTPGQGLQFLFEYFSETQRNKGNFPGRFSGRQFSNSRSEMNVSTLELGDSALYLCASSLDSGYGSPLHFGNGTRLTVT.